Reported below is one T cell receptor beta chain. Assay: immunoSEQ multiplex PCR; the TCRdb copy retains only in-frame clones and omits some. This table has just under 65,000 clones, 91% appearing once. This sample is drawn from a study of T cell changes during pregnancy in multiple sclerosis. The sample consisted of peripheral blood, taken after pregnancy. The sequence derives from a female donor in good health, enrolled as a control in a pregnancy study.

CDR3 coding DNA: TGTGCCAGCAGCCAGTCTCGTTCCCGACATACGCTCACTGAAGCTTTCTTT. Protein product: CASSQSRSRHTLTEAFF. This chain uses TRBV4-2 with TRBJ1-1, with no clear D. The germline V gene encodes CDR1 LGHNA and CDR2 YNFKEQ. V shed 3 bases and J shed 4 bases, with 21 bases lying between them. This CDR3 region has 17 residues.